This passage covers 20 T cell receptor beta chains from one sample sequenced in a study of shared clonotypes between healthy human individuals. The repertoire was sequenced with immunoSEQ multiplex PCR; TCRdb's copy has only in-frame clones and lacks some. The sample holds about 2.4 million clones, 93% seen once. Sequenced material: naive CD4+ T cells from PBMCs. Regarding subset: CD45RA+ positively selected. Receptors originate from a young man in good health. Some clones in this sample may be carry-over from other donors' samples.

This sequence joins TRBV28 and TRBJ2-2, with D perhaps TRBD2 (7 bases). This CDR3 has 17 residues. V lost 1 base to trimming and J lost 6 bases, with 18 bases between them. Looked up from germline, CDR1 is MDHEN and CDR2 is SYDVKM. CDR3 amino acids: CASSLLGAGAGAGELFF. The CDR3, as DNA: TGTGCCAGCAGTTTATTGGGCGCAGGGGCGGGAGCCGGGGAGCTGTTTTTT. The full variable domain, with the rest looked up from reference TRBV28 and TRBJ2-2, is DVKVTQSSRYLVKRTGEKVFLECVQDMDHENMFWYRQDPGLGLRLIYFSYDVKMKEKGDIPEGYSVSREKKERFSLILESASTNQTSMYLCASSLLGAGAGAGELFFGEGSRLTVL.

The V and J genes are TRBV18 and TRBJ1-2; the D gene is possibly TRBD1 (6 bases). The CDR3 runs 16 residues. The V end was cut by 1 base, the J end by 3 bases, with 15 bases between. In germline, CDR1 is KGHSH, CDR2 LQKENI. The CDR3 loop is CASSPRSGGIDYGYTF. In nucleotides, the CDR3 is TGTGCCAGCTCACCACGTTCCGGGGGCATCGACTATGGCTACACCTTC.

This chain links TRBV11-2 with TRBJ2-2; TRBD2 is a possible D gene (5 bases). Trimming stripped 1 base from V and 1 base from J, with 10 bases between. The CDR3 covers 16 residues. CDR1 and CDR2 (germline): SGHAT, FQNNGV. CDR3 residues: CASSLGQRRNTGELFF. As DNA, the CDR3 is TGTGCCAGCAGCTTAGGTCAGCGGAGGAACACCGGGGAGCTGTTTTTT.

The chain recombines TRBV7-2 with TRBJ2-2, with D uncertain. V lost 5 bases, J lost 2 bases, and 9 bases lay in between. Germline V gives CDR1 SGHTA, CDR2 FQGNSA. This CDR3 is 14 amino acids long. The CDR3 DNA follows: TGTGCCAGCAGCGGTCAAGGAAACACCGGGGAGCTGTTTTTT. Translation: CASSGQGNTGELFF. Full variable domain (rest looked up from reference TRBV7-2 and TRBJ2-2): GAGVSQSPSNKVTEKGKDVELRCDPISGHTALYWYRQSLGQGLEFLIYFQGNSAPDKSGLPSDRFSAERTGGSVSTLTIQRTQQEDSAVYLCASSGQGNTGELFFGEGSRLTVL.

The chain carries TRBV2 and TRBJ1-3, with no clear D. This CDR3 is 12 amino acids long. V was trimmed by 8 bases and J by 2 bases, leaving 7 bases between them. Per the germline V gene, CDR1 is SNHLY and CDR2 is FYNNEI. The CDR3 region is CASRGAGNTIYF. The CDR3 DNA reads as TGTGCCAGCCGCGGGGCTGGAAACACCATATATTTT.

The chain is built from TRBV2 and TRBJ1-2; D not resolved. The V end lost 2 bases, the J end lost 4 bases, and 2 bases lay between the germline ends. The CDR3 covers 11 residues. Germline CDR1 is SNHLY and CDR2 is FYNNEI. The CDR3 is CASSERYGYTF. The CDR3 coding sequence is TGTGCCAGCAGTGAACGCTATGGCTACACCTTC.

The chain joins TRBV28 to TRBJ2-5; no reliable D call. CDR1 is MDHEN and CDR2 is SYDVKM in the germline V gene. The V end lost 4 bases, the J end lost 5 bases, and 8 bases lay between the germline ends. The length of the CDR3 is 12 residues. The CDR3 sequence is CASSYRRETQYF. CDR3 nucleotide sequence: TGTGCCAGCAGTTACCGCCGGGAGACCCAGTACTTC.

The chain joins TRBV6-1 to TRBJ1-5; tentative D call: TRBD1 (6 bases). Per the germline V gene, CDR1 is MNHNS and CDR2 is SASEGT. This CDR3 has 15 residues. With 3 bases removed from V and 7 bases from J, the gap between germline ends came to 16 bases. CDR3 DNA sequence: TGTGCCAGCAGTGATAACAGGGCAGGAGGGCAGCCCCAGCATTTT. It yields the protein CASSDNRAGGQPQHF.

On this clone: The same CDR3 arises from other DNA sequences in this sample as well. The chain combines TRBV18 with TRBJ1-1, with no clear D. V lost 6 bases and J 0 bases, leaving 8 bases between the germline ends. CDR1 and CDR2 from the germline V gene are KGHSH and LQKENI. CDR3 length: 13 amino acids. The CDR3 DNA reads TGTGCCAGCTCCCGGGGAATGAACACTGAAGCTTTCTTT. It translates to CASSRGMNTEAFF.

In this sample, this clone turned up a few times. The chain employs TRBV19 and TRBJ1-5; D is possibly TRBD1 (5 bases). Looked up from germline, CDR1 is LNHDA and CDR2 is SQIVND (reference sequence). V dropped 5 bases and J dropped 1 base, with 9 bases sitting between them. The CDR3 sequence is 14 residues long. As DNA, the CDR3 is TGTGCCAGTAGTCAGGGTAGGAGCAATCAGCCCCAGCATTTT. Its protein product is CASSQGRSNQPQHF.

This rearrangement joins TRBV11-2 to TRBJ1-1; the D gene is possibly TRBD1 (6 bases). CDR1 is SGHAT, CDR2 FQNNGV, per germline. The germline V and J ends were trimmed by 1 base and 4 bases, with 22 bases remaining between them. CDR3 length: 18 residues. CDR3 nucleotide sequence: TGTGCCAGCAGCTTAGTCGCCATGTGGGCGGGACACCCCACTGAAGCTTTCTTT. This codes for CASSLVAMWAGHPTEAFF.

CDR3 amino acids: CAISSPMAAPYNEQFF. DNA for the CDR3: TGTGCCATCAGTAGCCCTATGGCGGCCCCCTACAATGAGCAGTTCTTC. The rearrangement links TRBV10-3 to TRBJ2-1; D gene uncertain. Trimming left V 5 bases short and J 2 bases short, with 16 bases between. The CDR3 extends over 16 amino acids. Germline-derived CDR1 and CDR2 are ENHRY and SYGVKD.

This clone was seen a handful of times. The chain is built from TRBV2 and TRBJ1-5; TRBD1 matches 7 bases. This CDR3 is 14 amino acids long. Losses at the gene ends were 0 bases for V and 9 bases for J; bases not matched to a gene: 5. CDR1 is SNHLY, CDR2 FYNNEI, per germline. DNA for the CDR3: TGTGCCAGCAGTGAAGCGACAGGGAGAGGGCCCCAGCATTTT. It codes for CASSEATGRGPQHF.

This clone was found once. The chain uses TRBV2 and TRBJ2-1; weak D call: TRBD2 (6 bases). Trimming pared 6 bases from V and 6 bases from J, leaving 15 bases between. This CDR3 comprises 14 residues. Per the germline V gene, CDR1 is SNHLY and CDR2 is FYNNEI. The CDR3 sequence is CASSPLALRNEQFF. CDR3 coding DNA: TGTGCCAGCAGCCCACTAGCCCTACGCAATGAGCAGTTCTTC.

This clone was seen a few times. This sample also contains other DNA sequences that code for the same CDR3. The chain has TRBV29-1 and TRBJ2-5, with 8 bases lining up with TRBD1. The CDR3 contains 12 residues. J gave up 2 bases and V 6 bases, and 2 bases lay outside the gene matches. Germline V gives CDR1 SQVTM, CDR2 ANQGSEA. The CDR3 DNA reads TGCAGCGTCCGGACAGGGCAAGAGACCCAGTACTTC. Its protein is CSVRTGQETQYF.

The chain recombines TRBV5-6 with TRBJ2-1; 9 nucleotides align to TRBD2. The germline V gene encodes CDR1 SGHDT and CDR2 YYEEEE. This CDR3 region has 17 residues. Losses at the gene ends were 0 bases for V and 3 bases for J; bases not matched to a gene: 7. The CDR3 DNA reads TGTGCCAGCAGCTTGGATCTGGGACTAGCAGTCTACAATGAGCAGTTCTTC. Translated: CASSLDLGLAVYNEQFF.

This chain uses TRBV5-1 with TRBJ2-3; no clear D gene. Trimming took 1 base from V and 2 from J, leaving 8 bases between them. The CDR3 loop spans 14 amino acids. Per germline, CDR1 SGHRS and CDR2 YFSETQ. CDR3 in DNA: TGCGCCAGCAGCTTGAGCAGTAACACAGATACGCAGTATTTT. It codes for CASSLSSNTDTQYF. Full variable domain (outside the CDR3, taken from reference TRBV5-1 and TRBJ2-3): KAGVTQTPRYLIKTRGQQVTLSCSPISGHRSVSWYQQTPGQGLQFLFEYFSETQRNKGNFPGRFSGRQFSNSRSEMNVSTLELGDSALYLCASSLSSNTDTQYFGPGTRLTVL.

This clone was seen just once. The CDR3 DNA reads TGTGCCAGCAGCAGTGCGCAGGGAAGTAGAGGCTACACCTTC. This codes for CASSSAQGSRGYTF. The chain links TRBV28 to TRBJ1-2; D is perhaps TRBD1 (5 bases). This CDR3 is built from 14 residues. The germline V gene encodes CDR1 MDHEN and CDR2 SYDVKM. V was shortened by 6 bases and J by 8 bases, with 19 bases between the two germline ends.

Notes on this clone: Other DNA sequences within the sample encode an identical CDR3. V usage is TRBV5-1 and J usage is TRBJ2-3; perhaps TRBD2 as D (5 bases). The length of the CDR3 is 15 residues. Trimming pared 0 bases from V and 0 bases from J, leaving 8 bases between. The V gene's germline CDR1 is SGHRS and CDR2 YFSETQ. The CDR3 nucleotides read TGCGCCAGCAGCTTGGGAGGGTCTAGCACAGATACGCAGTATTTT. Its translation is CASSLGGSSTDTQYF.

The genes are TRBV19 and TRBJ2-1, with TRBD2 as a possible D gene (5 bases). The length of the CDR3 is 17 residues. CDR1 LNHDA and CDR2 SQIVND come from the germline V gene (reference sequence). V was cut by 3 bases and J by 0 bases, with 15 bases left in between. CDR3 sequence reads: CASSMGSFGSSYNEQFF. The CDR3 DNA sequence: TGTGCCAGTAGTATGGGATCGTTTGGGAGCTCCTACAATGAGCAGTTCTTC.